Shown below are 12 T cell receptor beta chains from a single sample sequenced in a study of cytomegalovirus exposure and HLA in healthy donors. In the PCR, 60 Vbeta and 13 Jbeta primers were used. Only in-frame clones appear in the TCRdb table, and some are missing; sequencing was by immunoSEQ multiplex PCR. This sample carries about 170,000 clones, roughly 67% of them seen once, and the ten largest clones take about 5.4%. The sequencing input was PBMCs. These receptors all come from a woman between 18 and 29 years old in good health and CMV-seropositive.

The chain is built from TRBV5-4 and TRBJ2-7; the match to TRBD1 covers 10 bases. J gave up 0 bases and V 4 bases, and 1 base lay outside the gene matches. The CDR3 loop spans 14 amino acids. CDR1 and CDR2 (germline): SGHNT, YYREEE (reference sequence). The CDR3 loop reads CASSGDRGSYEQYF. CDR3 in DNA: TGTGCCAGCAGCGGGGACAGGGGCTCCTACGAGCAGTACTTC.

For this clone: Additional DNA sequences in this sample encode the identical CDR3. The chain combines TRBV7-2 with TRBJ2-3; TRBD1 matches 7 bases. Trimming took 4 bases from V and 4 from J; bases not matched to a gene: 5. The CDR3 has 14 amino acids. Germline values: CDR1 SGHTA, CDR2 FQGNSA. CDR3 loop: CASSSMTGSDTQYF. The CDR3 region has the DNA TGTGCCAGCAGCTCGATGACAGGGTCAGATACGCAGTATTTT.

The V call is TRBV6-6, the J call TRBJ2-2, with TRBD1 as a possible D gene (6 bases). The CDR3 spans 16 residues. The V end lost 6 bases, the J end lost 4 bases, and 18 bases lay between the germline ends. Germline CDR1 MNHNY, CDR2 SVGAGI (reference sequence). As DNA, the CDR3 is TGTGCCAGCAGCTTGTTTCCCCGGACAGCCACCGGGGAGCTGTTTTTT. Translation gives CASSLFPRTATGELFF.

This chain joins TRBV29-1 and TRBJ2-3, with a possible D match to TRBD1 (6 bases). V was clipped by 3 bases and J by 4 bases, with 8 bases between them. Looked up from germline, CDR1 is SQVTM and CDR2 is ANQGSEA. The CDR3 consists of 12 residues. The CDR3 coding sequence is TGCAGCGTTGACAGGGGAGCAGATACGCAGTATTTT. Translated: CSVDRGADTQYF.

This clone showed up just a few times. The rearrangement joins TRBV7-3 to TRBJ2-1; 8 bases map to TRBD2. The trim removed 2 bases at V and 7 bases at J, leaving 7 bases unmatched. This CDR3 contains 15 residues. In germline, CDR1 is SGHTA, CDR2 FQGTGA. The CDR3 nucleotides are TGTGCCAGCAGCTTATCGCCGGGGGGGCTAAATGAGCAGTTCTTC. This sequence encodes CASSLSPGGLNEQFF.

The chain's CDR3 is CASSVGGWLNEQFF. As DNA, the CDR3 is TGTGCCAGCAGTGTAGGGGGTTGGCTCAATGAGCAGTTCTTC. The rearrangement links TRBV6-4 to TRBJ2-1; weak D call: TRBD1 (6 bases). The CDR3 sequence is 14 residues long. The V end was cut by 4 bases, the J end by 6 bases, with 13 bases between. The germline gives CDR1 MRHNA, CDR2 SNTAGT.

With respect to this clone: Other nucleotide sequences in the sample specify the same CDR3. The V gene is TRBV11-2, the J gene TRBJ1-1, with 7 positions matching TRBD1. The length of the CDR3 is 14 residues. Germline V gene lookup returns CDR1 SGHAT and CDR2 FQNNGV. The ends lost 0 bases at V and 3 bases at J; junction bases unmatched: 1. The DNA for the CDR3 is TGTGCCAGCAGCTTAGACAGGGGGGACACTGAAGCTTTCTTT. Translation gives CASSLDRGDTEAFF.

This sequence joins TRBV6-1 and TRBJ2-5, with 11 bases aligning to TRBD2. CDR1 is MNHNS, CDR2 SASEGT, per germline. After removal of 6 bases from V and 3 bases from J, the junction contained 3 bases not matched to a gene. This CDR3 is 14 amino acids long. CDR3 sequence (DNA): TGTGCCAGCAGCCTAGCGGGGGGCAAAGAGACCCAGTACTTC. It specifies CASSLAGGKETQYF.

This chain connects TRBV7-2 to TRBJ2-7; D not resolved. Germline CDR1 is SGHTA and CDR2 is FQGNSA. The V gene lost 0 bases and the J gene lost 4 bases, with 7 bases spanning the gap. The CDR3 runs to 13 residues. DNA for the CDR3: TGTGCCAGCAGCTTAGCGCAGGATTACGAGCAGTACTTC. Translation gives CASSLAQDYEQYF.

This rearrangement joins TRBV7-2 to TRBJ2-5; the match to TRBD2 covers 7 bases. The DNA end favors TRBJ2-7, so the J call may be wrong. Germline V gene data show CDR1 as SGHTA and CDR2 as FQGNSA. This CDR3 is built from 14 residues. CDR3 DNA sequence: TGTGCCAGCAGCCGCGGGGGACCGACCCACGAGCAGTACTTC. This codes for CASSRGGPTHEQYF.

This clone was seen only a few times. The chain couples TRBV4-1 to TRBJ2-1; TRBD2 matches at 8 bases. This CDR3 spans 15 amino acids. CDR1 and CDR2 from the germline V gene are MGHRA and YSYEKL. V lost 3 bases to trimming and J lost 3 bases; unmatched junction nucleotides: 4. CDR3 residues: CASSQALAVYNEQFF. The CDR3 DNA reads TGCGCCAGCAGCCAGGCACTAGCGGTCTACAATGAGCAGTTCTTC.

The genes are TRBV19 and TRBJ2-3; tentatively, D is TRBD2 (6 bases). CDR1 and CDR2 (germline): LNHDA, SQIVND (reference sequence). The V end lost 5 bases, the J end lost 1 base, and 7 bases lay between the germline ends. The CDR3 has 13 residues. The CDR3, as DNA: TGTGCCAGTAGTCGGGAGCGCACAGATACGCAGTATTTT. Its translation: CASSRERTDTQYF.